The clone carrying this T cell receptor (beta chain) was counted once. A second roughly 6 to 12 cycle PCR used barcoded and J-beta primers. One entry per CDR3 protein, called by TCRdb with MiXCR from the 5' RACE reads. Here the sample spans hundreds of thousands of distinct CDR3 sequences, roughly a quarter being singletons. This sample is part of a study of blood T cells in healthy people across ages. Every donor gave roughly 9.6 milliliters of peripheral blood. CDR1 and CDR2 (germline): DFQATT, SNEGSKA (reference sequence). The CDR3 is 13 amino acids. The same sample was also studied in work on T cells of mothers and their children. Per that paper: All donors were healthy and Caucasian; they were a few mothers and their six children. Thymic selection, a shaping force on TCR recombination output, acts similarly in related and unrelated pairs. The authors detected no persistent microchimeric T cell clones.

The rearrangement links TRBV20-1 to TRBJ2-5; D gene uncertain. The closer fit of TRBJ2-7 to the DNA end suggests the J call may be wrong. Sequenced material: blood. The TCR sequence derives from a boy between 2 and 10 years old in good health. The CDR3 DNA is TGCAGTGCTAGAGACACCGGAGCACACGAGCAGTACTTC. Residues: CSARDTGAHEQYF.